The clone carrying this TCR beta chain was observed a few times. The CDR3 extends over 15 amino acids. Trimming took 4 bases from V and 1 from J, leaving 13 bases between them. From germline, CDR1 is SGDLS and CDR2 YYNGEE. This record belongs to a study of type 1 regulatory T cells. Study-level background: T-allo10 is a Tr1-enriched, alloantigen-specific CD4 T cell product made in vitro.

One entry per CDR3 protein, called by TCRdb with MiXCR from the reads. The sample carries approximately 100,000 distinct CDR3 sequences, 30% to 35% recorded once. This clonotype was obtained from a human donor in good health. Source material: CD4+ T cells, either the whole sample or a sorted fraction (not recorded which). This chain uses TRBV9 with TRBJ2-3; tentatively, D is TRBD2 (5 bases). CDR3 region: CASSPLSGGTDTQYF. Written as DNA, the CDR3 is TGTGCCAGCAGCCCATTGTCCGGGGGCACAGATACGCAGTATTTT.